Listed below are T cell receptor beta chains from one sample, sequenced in a study of molecular identifiers for immune sequencing clone quantification. TCRdb reanalysed the PCR reads using MiXCR and keeps one entry per CDR3 protein. The repertoire consists of 250,000 to 400,000 distinct CDR3 sequences, with around a fifth occurring once and the leading ten covering 0.81%. Source material: naive CD8+ T cells from blood, with Jurkat cell RNA spiked in. These receptors all come from a human donor in good health. Some libraries in this study had Jurkat cell RNA spiked in. The CDR3 runs from the conserved cysteine through the conserved F or W. A D gene is named only where the DNA matches it firmly. Clone sizes are given selectively: once, few, many, or a class where the clone is expanded.

>TRBJ2-2|.|TRBV6-2/TRBV6-3|many
CASTPHAGAGELFF
TGTGCCAGCACCCCACACGCAGGGGCCGGGGAGCTGTTTTTT
>TRBJ2-1|TRBD2|TRBV2|many
CASGTSEYNEQFF
TGTGCCAGCGGGACTAGCGAGTACAATGAGCAGTTCTTC
>TRBJ2-1|TRBD2|TRBV12-3/TRBV12-4|many
CASSLLAGYEQFF
TGTGCCAGCAGTTTACTAGCGGGATATGAGCAGTTCTTC
>TRBJ2-3|.|TRBV6-6|many
CASSPVRTDTQYF
TGTGCCAGCAGTCCAGTTCGAACAGATACGCAGTATTTT
>TRBJ1-1|TRBD1|TRBV29-1|few
CSVDPGGVGAMNTEAFF
TGCAGCGTTGACCCAGGGGGAGTGGGTGCAATGAACACTGAAGCTTTCTTT
>TRBJ2-6|.|TRBV7-9|many
CASSLPITDSGANVLTF
TGTGCCAGCAGCTTACCCATCACTGACTCTGGGGCCAACGTCCTGACTTTC
>TRBJ2-3|.|TRBV7-9|many
CASSSWTDTQYF
TGTGCCAGCAGCTCCTGGACAGATACGCAGTATTTT
>TRBJ2-3|.|TRBV29-1|few
CSVVRPGSDGDTQYF
TGCAGCGTCGTTAGGCCGGGGTCCGATGGAGATACGCAGTATTTT
>TRBJ2-3|.|TRBV10-3|.
CAISESVSSLLTDTQYF
TGTGCCATCAGTGAGTCGGTGTCTAGCCTACTCACAGATACGCAGTATTTT
>TRBJ1-1|.|TRBV6-5|many
CASSYSWTLEAFF
TGTGCCAGCAGTTACTCGTGGACTCTTGAAGCTTTCTTT
>TRBJ2-3|TRBD1|TRBV5-1|.
CASSFGTDTDTQYF
TGCGCCAGCAGCTTCGGGACAGACACAGATACGCAGTATTTT
>TRBJ1-1|.|TRBV28|many
CASFAPPNTEAFF
TGTGCCAGCTTTGCCCCACCGAACACTGAAGCTTTCTTT
>TRBJ1-5|.|TRBV5-5|many
CASSLLGLLYQPQHF
TGTGCCAGCAGCTTATTAGGTTTACTCTATCAGCCCCAGCATTTT
>TRBJ2-4|TRBD2|TRBV12-3/TRBV12-4|many
CASTLSGGPDIQYF
TGTGCCAGCACCCTTAGCGGGGGGCCAGACATTCAGTACTTC
>TRBJ2-7|.|TRBV4-2|.
CASSRDRNVAGEQYF
TGTGCCAGCAGCCGAGATCGAAACGTGGCGGGAGAGCAGTACTTC
>TRBJ1-2|TRBD1|TRBV29-1|few
CSVVAGTGGGQNYGYTF
TGCAGCGTCGTAGCCGGGACAGGGGGCGGCCAGAACTATGGCTACACCTTC
>TRBJ2-1|.|TRBV2|.
CASIPSQFF
TGTGCCAGCATCCCCTCGCAGTTCTTC
>TRBJ2-7|.|TRBV27|many
CASSFLGAGEQYF
TGTGCCAGCAGTTTCTTAGGGGCAGGGGAGCAGTACTTC